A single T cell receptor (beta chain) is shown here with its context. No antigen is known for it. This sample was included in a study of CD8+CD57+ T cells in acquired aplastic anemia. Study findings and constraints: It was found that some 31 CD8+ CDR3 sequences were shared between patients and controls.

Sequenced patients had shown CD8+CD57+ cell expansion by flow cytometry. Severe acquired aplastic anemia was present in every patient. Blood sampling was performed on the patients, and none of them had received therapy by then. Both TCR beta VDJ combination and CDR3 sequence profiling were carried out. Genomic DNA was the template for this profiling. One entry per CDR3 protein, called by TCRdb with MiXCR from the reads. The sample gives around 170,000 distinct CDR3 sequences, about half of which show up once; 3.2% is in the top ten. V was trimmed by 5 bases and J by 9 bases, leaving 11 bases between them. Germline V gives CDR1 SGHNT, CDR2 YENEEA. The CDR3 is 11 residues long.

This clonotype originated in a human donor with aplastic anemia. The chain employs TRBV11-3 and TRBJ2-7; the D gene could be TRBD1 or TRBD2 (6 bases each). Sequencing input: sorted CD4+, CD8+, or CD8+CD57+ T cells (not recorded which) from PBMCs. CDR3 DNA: TGTGCCAGCAGCCAACAGGGAGGGCAGTACTTC. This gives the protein CASSQQGGQYF.